This TCR beta chain was obtained from a study of blood T cell repertoires in COVID-19. At the level of the study: Italy, Spain and the United States were the sources of the convalescent and acute COVID-19 samples. Sources were T cells, B-cell-depleted T cells, or PBMCs; the material itself was cDNA or gDNA.

Original processing methods: Amplification of reference gene primers was used by the study to estimate nucleated cell counts. Sequenced by immunoSEQ multiplex PCR; TCRdb stores in-frame clones only, minus some. The DNA was the basis for D and trimming; V, J and clone size are from that table. In the table there are 150,000 to 200,000 clones, 70% to 90% of which are singletons. CDR1 and CDR2 (germline): SGHVS, FNYEAQ. CDR3 length: 16 amino acids. V lost 4 bases and J 0 bases, leaving 14 bases between the germline ends. This TCR derives from a middle-aged man with active or convalescent COVID-19. The chain combines TRBV7-6 with TRBJ2-3; D is uncertain. The source material was peripheral blood. The CDR3 sequence: CASSSEIAESTDTQYF. Here the CDR3 DNA reads TGTGCCAGCAGCTCCGAAATCGCGGAAAGCACAGATACGCAGTATTTT. Supplemented by reference TRBV7-6 and TRBJ2-3, the full variable domain reads GAGVSQSPRYKVTKRGQDVALRCDPISGHVSLYWYRQALGQGPEFLTYFNYEAQQDKSGLPNDRFSAERPEGSISTLTIQRTEQRDSAMYRCASSSEIAESTDTQYFGPGTRLTVL.